This TCR beta chain stems from a study of a mutant IDH1 vaccine in newly diagnosed glioma. Study details: Antecedent treatment encompassed radiotherapy, temozolomide, or their combination; the majority received both.

Germline-derived CDR1 and CDR2 are MNHEY and SVGAGI. Losses at the gene ends were 5 bases for V and 8 bases for J; bases not matched to a gene: 5. The CDR3 length is 12 residues. TCRdb's copy holds only in-frame clones and misses some; the assay was immunoSEQ multiplex PCR. The profile shows more than 50,000 clones, 80% of them singletons. A note on this clone: What it binds is not known.

The time point denotes: week 11, during vaccination. Vaccination used 300 ug of mutant IDH1 20-mer peptide per dose, with topical imiquimod. The receptor's source is a man aged 50 to 59 with glioma. The source was PBMCs, collected from a glioma patient whose treatment included an IDH1 peptide vaccine. The chain uses TRBV6-5 and TRBJ1-2; 7 bases are a match to TRBD1. In DNA, the CDR3 is TGTGCCAGCAGTACGACAGGGAAGGGCTACACCTTC. Encoded protein: CASSTTGKGYTF.